These 9 T cell receptor beta chains were sequenced from one sample in a study of cytomegalovirus exposure and HLA in healthy donors. Amplification used 60 Vbeta primers and 13 Jbeta primers. Using immunoSEQ multiplex PCR, the repertoire was profiled, and TCRdb retains in-frame clones only, with some absent. The listing contains about 170,000 clones. The sample taken for sequencing was PBMCs. The receptors were gathered from a young woman in good health and CMV-seropositive.

CDR3 DNA sequence: TGTGCCAGCAGCTCTAGCGGGGGGCAGAATGAGCAGTTCTTC. It specifies CASSSSGGQNEQFF. The V and J genes are TRBV7-3 and TRBJ2-1; 11 positions match TRBD2. J was trimmed by 7 bases and V by 4 bases; bases with no gene match: 3. CDR1 SGHTA and CDR2 FQGTGA come from the germline V gene. This CDR3 is built from 14 residues.

This chain uses TRBV5-6 with TRBJ2-7; TRBD1 aligns across 10 bases. The CDR3 has 13 amino acids. V lost 3 bases to trimming and J lost 3 bases; unmatched junction nucleotides: 0. In germline, CDR1 is SGHDT, CDR2 YYEEEE. In nucleotides, the CDR3 is TGTGCCAGCAGCTGGGACAGGGGCTACGAGCAGTACTTC. Protein sequence: CASSWDRGYEQYF.

As regards this clone: This sample includes further DNA sequences coding for the same CDR3. J is TRBJ2-1 and V is TRBV7-6; D is possibly TRBD2 (6 bases). The length of the CDR3 is 15 residues. Trimming removed 3 bases from V and 4 bases from J, with 13 bases in between. The germline CDR1 and CDR2 sequences are SGHVS and FNYEAQ. The CDR3 loop reads CASSFGGSRYNEQFF. The CDR3 DNA reads TGTGCCAGCAGCTTCGGGGGATCACGATACAATGAGCAGTTCTTC.

V usage is TRBV5-1 and J usage is TRBJ1-1; TRBD1 is a possible D gene (6 bases). Germline CDR1 and CDR2: SGHRS and YFSETQ. The CDR3 is 15 residues long. The V gene lost 7 bases and the J gene lost 6 bases, with 22 bases spanning the gap. The CDR3 region is CASRFGTGSEAEAFF. The CDR3 bases are TGCGCCAGCCGATTTGGTACAGGGAGCGAGGCTGAAGCTTTCTTT.

V gene TRBV5-4 combines with J gene TRBJ2-7, with 8 positions matching TRBD2. CDR1 is SGHNT and CDR2 is YYREEE in the germline V gene (reference sequence). The CDR3 extends over 16 amino acids. V shed 3 bases, J shed 3 bases, and the junction held 11 bases outside the gene matches. The CDR3 region has the DNA TGTGCCAGCAGCTCTAGTCCTGGAGCGGGAGACTACGAGCAGTACTTC. Encoded protein: CASSSSPGAGDYEQYF.

The chain has TRBV2 and TRBJ1-6, with D unclear. V was cut by 1 base and J by 6 bases, with 10 bases left in between. This CDR3 comprises 15 residues. Germline values: CDR1 SNHLY, CDR2 FYNNEI. The CDR3: CASSEDEVSNSPLHF. CDR3 DNA: TGTGCCAGCAGTGAAGATGAGGTTTCTAATTCACCCCTCCACTTT.

The genes are TRBV6-4 and TRBJ2-1; 8 nucleotides line up with TRBD2. The CDR3 runs to 17 residues. CDR1 is MRHNA, CDR2 SNTAGT, per germline. V lost 3 bases, J lost 1 base, and 8 bases stayed unmatched. CDR3 protein: CASSEGPGGGSYNEQFF. In DNA, the CDR3 is TGTGCCAGCAGTGAGGGCCCCGGCGGGGGGTCCTACAATGAGCAGTTCTTC.

The chain has TRBV6-1 and TRBJ2-1; 8 nucleotides match TRBD1. This CDR3 comprises 15 residues. Germline CDR1 is MNHNS and CDR2 is SASEGT. V lost 7 bases and J lost 0; bases outside the gene matches: 5. This chain's CDR3 is CASTRTGSSYNEQFF. The CDR3, as DNA: TGTGCCAGCACCCGGACAGGGAGCTCCTACAATGAGCAGTTCTTC.

The CDR3 DNA follows: TGCAGCGTTAGTGGCGGCAGAGGGCGACCCTACGAGCAGTACTTC. Translated: CSVSGGRGRPYEQYF. The V and J genes are TRBV29-1 and TRBJ2-7; maybe TRBD2 (5 bases). Germline V gene data show CDR1 as SQVTM and CDR2 as ANQGSEA. V was pared by 5 bases and J by 2 bases, with 19 bases between. The CDR3 contains 15 residues.